These 5 T cell receptor beta chains came from one sample sequenced in a study of CD8 T cells in ankylosing spondylitis. TCRdb reprocessed the 5' RACE reads via MiXCR and lists one record per CDR3 protein. The sample has some 250,000 distinct CDR3 sequences; under 30% are singletons. Sequences were obtained from blood, either unsorted or a sorted T cell fraction (not recorded which). These receptors were collected from a male donor with ankylosing spondylitis or in good health (not recorded which).

Many counts were recorded for this clonotype. The chain uses TRBV12-3 or TRBV12-4 and TRBJ1-1, with D perhaps TRBD1 (5 bases). This CDR3 region has 14 residues. Deletions cut 3 bases from V and 1 base from J, with 9 bases between. The CDR3 bases are TGTGCCAGCAGTTTCAACGGGGGGAACACTGAAGCTTTCTTT. It translates to CASSFNGGNTEAFF.

This clonotype was seen a few times. The chain couples TRBV29-1 to TRBJ2-3; D gene ambiguous. This CDR3 spans 13 amino acids. In germline, CDR1 is SQVTM, CDR2 ANQGSEA. Between the trimmed V and J ends, which lost 3 bases and 5 bases, there was a span of 12 bases. The CDR3: CSVDRQLGDTQYF. The CDR3 nucleotides are TGCAGCGTTGATAGGCAGCTCGGAGATACGCAGTATTTT.

This clonotype was detected ten times or more. The CDR3 protein is CATYDRSNTGELFF. The CDR3 nucleotides read TGTGCCACATATGACAGGTCGAACACCGGGGAGCTGTTTTTT. The chain combines TRBV2 with TRBJ2-2; D is possibly TRBD1 (6 bases). The CDR3 extends over 14 amino acids. Trimming pared 10 bases from V and 0 bases from J, leaving 12 bases between. Germline lookup yields CDR1 SNHLY and CDR2 FYNNEI. Combining the CDR3 with reference TRBV2 and TRBJ2-2 gives the whole variable domain EPEVTQTPSHQVTQMGQEVILRCVPISNHLYFYWYRQILGQKVEFLVSFYNNEISEKSEIFDDQFSVERPDGSNFTLKIRSTKLEDSAMYFCATYDRSNTGELFFGEGSRLTVL.

This clonotype has only a few counts. The genes are TRBV4-1 and TRBJ2-5, with D possibly TRBD2 on 5 matching bases. The germline V gene has CDR1 MGHRA and CDR2 YSYEKL. The length of the CDR3 is 15 residues. Deletions cut 0 bases from V and 0 bases from J, with 8 bases between. In DNA, the CDR3 is TGCGCCAGCAGCCAAGACGGACTTAACCAAGAGACCCAGTACTTC. This encodes CASSQDGLNQETQYF.

The chain has TRBV6-6 and TRBJ2-3; D uncertain. Germline V CDR1 and CDR2: MNHNY, SVGAGI (reference sequence). V was cut by 7 bases and J by 0 bases, with 8 bases left in between. This CDR3 comprises 13 residues. The CDR3, as DNA: TGTGCCAGCAAAGAAGGTAGCACAGATACGCAGTATTTT. Protein: CASKEGSTDTQYF.